A single sample gave rise to the 8 T cell receptor beta chains below, sequenced in a study of blood T cell repertoires in COVID-19. Some clones are missing from TCRdb's copy, which holds only in-frame ones; the method was immunoSEQ multiplex PCR. The sample holds approximately 24,000 clones, roughly 87% seen once. The sequenced sample was peripheral blood. The receptor set was obtained from a man aged 50-60 years with active COVID-19.

This chain joins TRBV10-3 and TRBJ2-2; D perhaps matches TRBD2 (5 bases). The CDR3 sequence is 14 residues long. Germline lookup yields CDR1 ENHRY and CDR2 SYGVKD. Trimming removed 11 bases at V and 6 bases at J, with 19 bases between. The CDR3 sequence: CAASPTEGSGELFF. CDR3 DNA: TGTGCCGCGAGCCCTACCGAGGGTTCCGGGGAGCTGTTTTTT.

The chain couples TRBV7-3 to TRBJ2-5; D may be TRBD2 (5 bases). The CDR3 covers 12 residues. The germline V gene has CDR1 SGHTA and CDR2 FQGTGA. Trimming pared 8 bases from V and 2 bases from J, leaving 9 bases between. The CDR3: CASGLLQETQYF. The CDR3 nucleotides read TGTGCCAGCGGACTCTTACAAGAGACCCAGTACTTC.

Here the CDR3 DNA reads TGTGCCAGCAGCCACGGGTCCAGAAGATACAATGAGCAGTTCTTC. It is translated as CASSHGSRRYNEQFF. The chain combines TRBV7-2 with TRBJ2-1; D not certain. Germline CDR1 reads SGHTA; CDR2 reads FQGNSA. Between the trimmed V and J ends, which lost 5 bases and 4 bases, there was a span of 15 bases. This CDR3 has 15 residues.

This clone appeared a single time. The V gene is TRBV2, the J gene TRBJ1-4; 8 bases line up with TRBD1. Germline CDR1 and CDR2: SNHLY and FYNNEI. Losses at the gene ends were 2 bases for V and 4 bases for J; bases not matched to a gene: 3. The CDR3 totals 15 residues. CDR3 DNA: TGTGCCAGCAGTGAACAGGGGGCCGGTAATGAAAAACTGTTTTTT. This gives the protein CASSEQGAGNEKLFF.

V usage is TRBV20-1 and J usage is TRBJ1-1; D may be TRBD1 (5 bases). The germline V gene encodes CDR1 DFQATT and CDR2 SNEGSKA (reference sequence). The length of the CDR3 is 10 residues. Trimming removed 6 bases from V and 7 bases from J, with 9 bases in between. In nucleotides, the CDR3 is TGCAGTGCCCAAGACAGTGAAGCTTTCTTT. Protein: CSAQDSEAFF.

The V call is TRBV4-1, the J call TRBJ2-1, with D possibly matching TRBD1 (5 bases). CDR1 and CDR2 from the germline V gene are MGHRA and YSYEKL. V was clipped by 4 bases and J by 0 bases, with 13 bases between them. The CDR3 runs 16 residues. CDR3 region: CASSPWGQSSYNEQFF. CDR3 in DNA: TGCGCCAGCAGCCCCTGGGGCCAGAGCTCCTACAATGAGCAGTTCTTC.

The genes are TRBV6-6 and TRBJ1-4, with TRBD1 identical over 9 bases. CDR3 length equals 15 residues. The V segment lost 2 bases and the J segment 8 bases; nucleotides outside the gene matches: 6. Germline values: CDR1 MNHNY, CDR2 SVGAGI (reference sequence). The CDR3 DNA sequence: TGTGCCAGCAGTTACGAACAGGGGGCTGGGGAAAAACTGTTTTTT. This gives the protein CASSYEQGAGEKLFF.

The rearrangement uses TRBV11-3 and TRBJ1-1; maybe TRBD1 (6 bases). The V end was cut by 6 bases, the J end by 2 bases, with 19 bases between. There are 16 residues in the CDR3. CDR1 is SGHNT, CDR2 YENEEA, per germline. The CDR3 DNA follows: TGTGCCAGCAGACTTCCGGGTGCAGGGGCAAACACTGAAGCTTTCTTT. Amino acids: CASRLPGAGANTEAFF.